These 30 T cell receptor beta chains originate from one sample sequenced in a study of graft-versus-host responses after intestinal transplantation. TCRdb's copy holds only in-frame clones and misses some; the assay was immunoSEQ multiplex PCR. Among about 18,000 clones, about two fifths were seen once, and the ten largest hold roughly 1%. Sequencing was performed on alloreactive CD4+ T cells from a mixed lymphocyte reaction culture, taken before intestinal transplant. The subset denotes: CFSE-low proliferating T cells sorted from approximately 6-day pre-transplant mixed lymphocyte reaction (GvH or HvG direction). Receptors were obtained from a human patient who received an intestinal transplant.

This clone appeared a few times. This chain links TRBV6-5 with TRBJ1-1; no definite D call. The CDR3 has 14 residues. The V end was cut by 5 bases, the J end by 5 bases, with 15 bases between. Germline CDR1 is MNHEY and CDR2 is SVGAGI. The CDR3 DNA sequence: TGTGCCAGCAGTGAGCAAGGGTCGGTAACTGAAGCTTTCTTT. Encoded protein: CASSEQGSVTEAFF.

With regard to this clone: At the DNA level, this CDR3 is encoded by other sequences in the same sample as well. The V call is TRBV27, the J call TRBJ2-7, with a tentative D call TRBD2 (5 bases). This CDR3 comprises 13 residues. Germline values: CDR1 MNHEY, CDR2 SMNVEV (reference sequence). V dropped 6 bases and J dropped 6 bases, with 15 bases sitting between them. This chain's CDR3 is CASRAARTSEQYF. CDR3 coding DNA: TGTGCCAGCAGAGCGGCCCGAACTAGCGAGCAGTACTTC.

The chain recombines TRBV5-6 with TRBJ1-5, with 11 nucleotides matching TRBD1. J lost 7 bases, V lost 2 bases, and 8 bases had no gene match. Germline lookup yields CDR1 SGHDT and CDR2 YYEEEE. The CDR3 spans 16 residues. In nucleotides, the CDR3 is TGTGCCAGCAGCTTTCGGGGAGGACAGGGGGCACAGCCCCAGCATTTT. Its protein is CASSFRGGQGAQPQHF.

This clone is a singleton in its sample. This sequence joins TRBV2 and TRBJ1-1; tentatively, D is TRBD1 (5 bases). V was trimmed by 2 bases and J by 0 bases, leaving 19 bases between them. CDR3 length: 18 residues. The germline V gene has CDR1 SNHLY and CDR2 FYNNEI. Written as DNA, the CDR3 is TGTGCCAGCAGTGAAATTAGGGGATGGGACGGACTGAACACTGAAGCTTTCTTT. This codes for CASSEIRGWDGLNTEAFF.

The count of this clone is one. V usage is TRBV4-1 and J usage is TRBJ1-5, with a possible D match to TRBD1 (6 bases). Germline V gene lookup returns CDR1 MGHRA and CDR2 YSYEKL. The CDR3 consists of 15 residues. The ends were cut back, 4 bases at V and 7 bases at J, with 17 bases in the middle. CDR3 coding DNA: TGCGCCAGCAGCCTAAGGGCAGGGGACGGACAGCCCCAGCATTTT. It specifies CASSLRAGDGQPQHF.

CDR3 amino acids: CASRDQGTVVGELFF. DNA for the CDR3: TGTGCCAGCAGGGATCAGGGCACGGTGGTTGGGGAGCTGTTTTTT. V is TRBV6-1 and J is TRBJ2-2, with a possible D match to TRBD1 (5 bases). This CDR3 is 15 amino acids long. Germline V gene data show CDR1 as MNHNS and CDR2 as SASEGT. V gave up 6 bases and J gave up 8 bases, with 19 bases separating them.

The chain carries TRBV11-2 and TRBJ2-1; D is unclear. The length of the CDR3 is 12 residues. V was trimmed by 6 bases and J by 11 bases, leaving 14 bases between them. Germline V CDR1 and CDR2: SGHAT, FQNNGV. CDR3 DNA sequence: TGTGCCAGCAGGCGTCAGGTCCTTCAGCAGTTCTTC. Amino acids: CASRRQVLQQFF.

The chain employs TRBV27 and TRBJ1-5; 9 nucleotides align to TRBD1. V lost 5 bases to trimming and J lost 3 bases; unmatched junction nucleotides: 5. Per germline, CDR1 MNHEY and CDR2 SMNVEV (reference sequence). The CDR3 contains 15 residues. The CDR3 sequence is CASSPGTGINQPQHF. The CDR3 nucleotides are TGTGCCAGCAGTCCTGGGACAGGGATCAATCAGCCCCAGCATTTT.

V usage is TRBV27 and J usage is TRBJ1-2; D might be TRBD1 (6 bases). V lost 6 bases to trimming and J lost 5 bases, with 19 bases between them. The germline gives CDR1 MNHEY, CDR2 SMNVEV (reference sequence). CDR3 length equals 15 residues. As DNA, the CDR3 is TGTGCCAGCAGCTCTTGGGGGGGGGCAATGTATGGCTACACCTTC. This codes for CASSSWGGAMYGYTF.

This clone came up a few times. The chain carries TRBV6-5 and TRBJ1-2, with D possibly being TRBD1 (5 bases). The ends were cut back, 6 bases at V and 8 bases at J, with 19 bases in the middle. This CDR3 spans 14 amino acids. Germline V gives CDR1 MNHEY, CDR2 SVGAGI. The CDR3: CASSETVGIRGYTF. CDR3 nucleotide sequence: TGTGCCAGCAGCGAGACAGTCGGGATACGGGGCTACACCTTC.

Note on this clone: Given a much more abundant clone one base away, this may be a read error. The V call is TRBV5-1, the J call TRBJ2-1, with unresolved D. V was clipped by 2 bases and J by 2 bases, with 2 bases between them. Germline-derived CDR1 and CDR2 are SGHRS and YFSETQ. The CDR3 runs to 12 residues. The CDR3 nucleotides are TGCGCCAGCAGCTTTGCCTACAATGAGCAGTTCTTC. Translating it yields CASSFAYNEQFF.

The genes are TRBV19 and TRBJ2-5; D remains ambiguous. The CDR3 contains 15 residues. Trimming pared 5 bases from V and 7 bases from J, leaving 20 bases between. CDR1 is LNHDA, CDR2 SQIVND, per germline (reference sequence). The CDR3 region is CASSLRAARVGTQYF. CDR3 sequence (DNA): TGTGCCAGTAGTCTCCGGGCGGCCCGGGTTGGGACCCAGTACTTC.

In nucleotides, the CDR3 is TGTGCCAGCAGCACATATAGCAATCAGCCCCAGCATTTT. Its translation is CASSTYSNQPQHF. The rearrangement joins TRBV6-1 to TRBJ1-5; D is unclear. CDR1 and CDR2 from the germline V gene are MNHNS and SASEGT. The ends were cut back, 6 bases at V and 0 bases at J, with 6 bases in the middle. The CDR3 is 13 residues long.

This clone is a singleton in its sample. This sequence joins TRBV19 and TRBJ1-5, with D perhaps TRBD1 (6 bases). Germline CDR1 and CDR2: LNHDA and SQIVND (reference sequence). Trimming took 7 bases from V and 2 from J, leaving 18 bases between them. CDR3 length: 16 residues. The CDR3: CASMGGWAGGNQPQHF. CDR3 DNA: TGTGCCAGTATGGGGGGTTGGGCAGGGGGCAATCAGCCCCAGCATTTT.

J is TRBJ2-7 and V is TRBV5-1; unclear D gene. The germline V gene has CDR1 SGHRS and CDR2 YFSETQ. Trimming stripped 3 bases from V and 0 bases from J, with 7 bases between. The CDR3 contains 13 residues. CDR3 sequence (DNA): TGCGCCAGCAGCTCCAGAGCCTCCTACGAGCAGTACTTC. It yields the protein CASSSRASYEQYF.

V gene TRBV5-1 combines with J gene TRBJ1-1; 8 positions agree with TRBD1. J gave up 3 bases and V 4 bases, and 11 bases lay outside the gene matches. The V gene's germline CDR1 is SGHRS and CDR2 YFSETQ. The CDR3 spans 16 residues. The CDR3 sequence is CASSPPRGRLDTEAFF. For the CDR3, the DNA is TGCGCCAGCAGCCCCCCCAGGGGGCGGCTGGACACTGAAGCTTTCTTT.

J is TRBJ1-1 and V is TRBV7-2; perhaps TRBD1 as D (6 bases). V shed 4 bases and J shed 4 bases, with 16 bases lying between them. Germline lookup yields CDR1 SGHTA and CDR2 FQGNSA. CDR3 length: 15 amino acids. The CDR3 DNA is TGTGCCAGCAGCTCAATTGGGACAAGGGGCACTGAAGCTTTCTTT. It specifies CASSSIGTRGTEAFF.

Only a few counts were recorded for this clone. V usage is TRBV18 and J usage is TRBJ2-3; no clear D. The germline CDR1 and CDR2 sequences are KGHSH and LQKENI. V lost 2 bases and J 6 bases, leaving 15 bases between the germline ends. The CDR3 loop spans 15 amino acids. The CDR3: CASSPAGPMRDTQYF. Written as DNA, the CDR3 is TGTGCCAGCTCACCAGCCGGACCCATGCGGGATACGCAGTATTTT.

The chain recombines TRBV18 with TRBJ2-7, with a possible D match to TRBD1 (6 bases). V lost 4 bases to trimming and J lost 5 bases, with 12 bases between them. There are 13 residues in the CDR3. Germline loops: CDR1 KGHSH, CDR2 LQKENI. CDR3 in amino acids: CASSRTGMNEQYF. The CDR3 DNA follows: TGTGCCAGCTCACGTACAGGGATGAACGAGCAGTACTTC.

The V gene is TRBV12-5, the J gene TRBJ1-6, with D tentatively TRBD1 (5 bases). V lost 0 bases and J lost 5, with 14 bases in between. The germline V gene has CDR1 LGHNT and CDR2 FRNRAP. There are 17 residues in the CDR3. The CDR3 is CASGLVRVQGHNSPLHF. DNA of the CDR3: TGTGCTAGTGGTTTGGTACGCGTGCAGGGACATAATTCACCCCTCCACTTT.

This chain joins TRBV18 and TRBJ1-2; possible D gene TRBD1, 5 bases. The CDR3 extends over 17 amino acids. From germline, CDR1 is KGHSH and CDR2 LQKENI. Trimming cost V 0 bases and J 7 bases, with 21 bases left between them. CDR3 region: CASSPPSGPGERSGYTF. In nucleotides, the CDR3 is TGTGCCAGCTCACCACCGTCGGGGCCCGGGGAAAGATCTGGCTACACCTTC.

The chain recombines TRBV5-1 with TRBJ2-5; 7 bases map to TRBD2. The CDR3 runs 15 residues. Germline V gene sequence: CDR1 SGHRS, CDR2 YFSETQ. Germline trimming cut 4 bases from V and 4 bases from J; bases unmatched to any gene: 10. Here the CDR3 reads CASSPRLARLETQYF. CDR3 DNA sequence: TGCGCCAGCAGCCCGAGACTAGCTAGGTTAGAGACCCAGTACTTC.

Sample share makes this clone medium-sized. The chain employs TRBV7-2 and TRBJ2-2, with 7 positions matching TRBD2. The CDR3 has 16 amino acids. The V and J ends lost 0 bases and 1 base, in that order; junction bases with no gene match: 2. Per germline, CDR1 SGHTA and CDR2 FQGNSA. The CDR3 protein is CASSLAAGVNTGELFF. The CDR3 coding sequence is TGTGCCAGCAGCTTAGCGGCGGGGGTGAACACCGGGGAGCTGTTTTTT. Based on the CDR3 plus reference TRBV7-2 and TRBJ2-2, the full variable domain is GAGVSQSPSNKVTEKGKDVELRCDPISGHTALYWYRQSLGQGLEFLIYFQGNSAPDKSGLPSDRFSAERTGGSVSTLTIQRTQQEDSAVYLCASSLAAGVNTGELFFGEGSRLTVL.

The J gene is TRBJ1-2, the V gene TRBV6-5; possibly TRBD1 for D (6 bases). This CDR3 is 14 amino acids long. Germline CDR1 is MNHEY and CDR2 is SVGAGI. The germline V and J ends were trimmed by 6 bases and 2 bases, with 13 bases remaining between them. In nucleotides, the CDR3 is TGTGCCAGCAGAGTACAGGGTGGGAACTATGGCTACACCTTC. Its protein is CASRVQGGNYGYTF.

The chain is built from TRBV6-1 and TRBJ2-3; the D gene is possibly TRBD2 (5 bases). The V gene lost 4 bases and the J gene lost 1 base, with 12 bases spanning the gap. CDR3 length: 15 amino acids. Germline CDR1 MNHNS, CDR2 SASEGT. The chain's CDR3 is CASSVFGGGTDTQYF. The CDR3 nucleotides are TGTGCCAGCAGTGTTTTTGGAGGAGGCACAGATACGCAGTATTTT.

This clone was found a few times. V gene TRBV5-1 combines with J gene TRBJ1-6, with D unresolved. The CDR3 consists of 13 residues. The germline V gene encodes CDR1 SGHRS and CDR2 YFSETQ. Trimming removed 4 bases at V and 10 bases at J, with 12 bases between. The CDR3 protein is CASSGGLGSPLHF. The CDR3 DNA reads TGCGCCAGCAGCGGAGGGTTAGGATCACCCCTCCACTTT.

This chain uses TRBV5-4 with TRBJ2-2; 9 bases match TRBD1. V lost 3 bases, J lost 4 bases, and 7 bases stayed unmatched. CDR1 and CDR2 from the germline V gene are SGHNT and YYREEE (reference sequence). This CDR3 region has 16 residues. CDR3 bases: TGTGCCAGCAGCTCATATACAGGGGGCGGCACCGGGGAGCTGTTTTTT. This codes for CASSSYTGGGTGELFF.

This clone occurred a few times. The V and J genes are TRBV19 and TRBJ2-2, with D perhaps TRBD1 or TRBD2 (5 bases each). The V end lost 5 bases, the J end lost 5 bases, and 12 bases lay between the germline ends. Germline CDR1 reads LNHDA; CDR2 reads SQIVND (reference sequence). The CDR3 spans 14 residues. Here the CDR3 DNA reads TGTGCCAGTAGTCTGGGGACGTGGACCGGGGAGCTGTTTTTT. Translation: CASSLGTWTGELFF.

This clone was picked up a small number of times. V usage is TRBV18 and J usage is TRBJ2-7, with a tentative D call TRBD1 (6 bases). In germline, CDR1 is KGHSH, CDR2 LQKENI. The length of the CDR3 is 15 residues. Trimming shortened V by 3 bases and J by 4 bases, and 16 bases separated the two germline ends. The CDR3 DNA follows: TGTGCCAGCTCACCCCCCCCCGGACAGAATTACGAGCAGTACTTC. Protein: CASSPPPGQNYEQYF.

CDR3 coding DNA: TGTGCCAGCAGCCTCCGTAATCTTCAGACAGGCCAACACACCAATGAGCAGTTCTTC. It is translated as CASSLRNLQTGQHTNEQFF. This chain links TRBV7-9 with TRBJ2-1, with D tentatively TRBD1 (6 bases). The CDR3 totals 19 residues. The V and J ends lost 5 bases and 6 bases respectively, with 29 bases between them. In germline, CDR1 is SEHNR, CDR2 FQNEAQ (reference sequence).